The sequence of this T cell receptor beta chain was determined in a study of T cell responses to AZD1222 COVID-19 vaccine. Turning to the study itself: The analysis combined second doses at about 4 or about 12 weeks. The study's findings and limits: There were mostly white British donors and more females than males, and clonal diversity was possibly underestimated.

The V gene end was trimmed by 6 bases and the J gene end by 4 bases; junction bases not matched to a gene: 5. The germline V gene encodes CDR1 MNHEY and CDR2 SVGAGI. This CDR3 region has 13 residues. The method was immunoSEQ multiplex PCR; TCRdb's version includes in-frame clones alone and lacks a portion of them. The table records some 54,000 clones, roughly 90% of them present only once. About this clone itself: Antigen unknown.

The TCR was taken from an adult in good health. Source: peripheral blood, taken on day 0 of AZD1222 vaccination. The rearrangement joins TRBV6-5 to TRBJ1-2; the match to TRBD1 covers 7 bases. Here the CDR3 reads CASRIQGTYGYTF. In DNA, the CDR3 is TGTGCCAGCAGAATACAGGGGACCTATGGCTACACCTTC.